These 14 T cell receptor beta chains came from one sample sequenced in a study of blood T cells in healthy people across ages (dated by TCRdb to 2015 to 2017). Libraries were constructed by 5' RACE. Sequencing relied on an Illumina HiSeq 2500. A second 7 to 11 cycle PCR used a sample-barcoded 5' primer and a J-beta primer mix. TCRdb cleaned the public reads at Q25 with fastp, built clones with MiXCR and kept in-frame beta chains. For every CDR3 protein sequence, its rows merge into one entry that carries the most common genes and DNA. The sample data list approximately 800,000 distinct CDR3 sequences, and 62% of these were observed just once. The ten most abundant clones make up about a quarter of the sample. The specimen was blood. All receptors derive from a man aged 25-45 years in good health.

V is TRBV6-5 and J is TRBJ2-4, with TRBD1 as a possible D gene (6 bases). With 11 bases removed from V and 4 bases from J, the gap between germline ends came to 15 bases. There are 13 residues in the CDR3. From germline, CDR1 is MNHEY and CDR2 SVGAGI. CDR3: CASRAGVKNIQYF. As DNA, the CDR3 is TGTGCCTCCAGAGCAGGGGTGAAAAACATTCAGTACTTC.

The chain combines TRBV11-3 with TRBJ2-1; 7 nucleotides line up with TRBD1. The CDR3 spans 15 residues. Germline V gene lookup returns CDR1 SGHNT and CDR2 YENEEA. Losses at the gene ends were 3 bases for V and 7 bases for J; bases not matched to a gene: 9. CDR3 nucleotides: TGTGCCAGCAGCTTCGAGACAGGGTTGGTGAATGAGCAGTTCTTC. It translates to CASSFETGLVNEQFF.

The chain joins TRBV7-2 to TRBJ1-4; D remains unclear. Germline lookup yields CDR1 SGHTA and CDR2 FQGNSA. V gave up 6 bases and J gave up 0 bases, with 2 bases separating them. The CDR3 has 12 residues. CDR3 in amino acids: CASRPTNEKLFF. The CDR3 nucleotides read TGTGCCAGCAGACCAACTAATGAAAAACTGTTTTTT.

This clonotype occurred once. The chain is built from TRBV13 and TRBJ2-5, with TRBD1 as a possible D gene (6 bases). The DNA end lines up better with TRBJ2-7; the J call may be wrong. The CDR3 covers 14 residues. Germline V gives CDR1 PRHDT, CDR2 FYEKMQ (reference sequence). The CDR3: CASSLGNRVREQYF. The CDR3 DNA is TGTGCCAGCAGCCTTGGGAACAGGGTACGCGAGCAGTACTTC.

The chain employs TRBV9 and TRBJ2-7, with D perhaps being TRBD1 or TRBD2 (5 bases each). Germline CDR1 reads SGDLS; CDR2 reads YYNGEE. The CDR3 sequence is 13 residues long. Trimming stripped 4 bases from V and 6 bases from J, with 14 bases between. CDR3: CASSPGKGPEQYF. The CDR3 DNA reads TGTGCCAGCAGCCCGGGGAAGGGGCCCGAGCAGTACTTC.

The chain combines TRBV5-1 with TRBJ2-5, with no clear D. CDR1 and CDR2 from the germline V gene are SGHRS and YFSETQ. V gave up 2 bases and J gave up 5 bases, with 13 bases separating them. This CDR3 comprises 14 residues. The CDR3 coding sequence is TGCGCCAGCAGCTTTGGAAGTCCGGAGGAGACCCAGTACTTC. This gives the protein CASSFGSPEETQYF.

The rearrangement links TRBV7-2 to TRBJ2-5; possibly TRBD2 for D (6 bases). The CDR3 extends over 12 amino acids. V shed 6 bases and J shed 2 bases, with 7 bases lying between them. The V gene's germline CDR1 is SGHTA and CDR2 FQGNSA. DNA of the CDR3: TGTGCCAGCAGACGGGAGCAAGAGACCCAGTACTTC. Protein: CASRREQETQYF.

This chain connects TRBV28 to TRBJ1-1; possibly TRBD1 for D (5 bases). Germline V CDR1 and CDR2: MDHEN, SYDVKM. Trimming took off 6 bases at V and 5 bases at J, with 16 bases between the two ends. The CDR3 totals 14 residues. The DNA of the CDR3 is TGTGCCAGCAGCCCCGGGACCCCTCTAACTGAAGCTTTCTTT. It codes for CASSPGTPLTEAFF.

This clonotype was counted between two and nine times. The V call is TRBV28, the J call TRBJ1-2; a weak D match, TRBD1 (5 bases). CDR1 MDHEN and CDR2 SYDVKM come from the germline V gene. The CDR3 extends over 14 amino acids. Trimming removed 6 bases at V and 3 bases at J, with 14 bases between. CDR3 in amino acids: CASRPLGGDYGYTF. The CDR3 DNA sequence: TGTGCCAGCAGACCCTTGGGGGGTGACTATGGCTACACCTTC.

The sample holds a few counts of this clonotype. The chain combines TRBV5-1 with TRBJ2-7, with 7 bases matching TRBD2. The CDR3 consists of 18 residues. Trimming cost V 2 bases and J 0 bases; bases outside gene matches: 14. CDR1 and CDR2 (germline): SGHRS, YFSETQ. CDR3 sequence reads: CASSLPTFPGLHSYEQYF. CDR3 sequence (DNA): TGCGCCAGCAGCTTACCCACCTTCCCGGGACTACACTCCTACGAGCAGTACTTC.

In its sample, this clonotype was seen a few times. The gene calls are TRBV7-2 and TRBJ2-5; TRBD2 matches at 9 bases. The V segment lost 2 bases and the J segment 5 bases; nucleotides outside the gene matches: 9. This CDR3 is built from 16 residues. CDR1 SGHTA and CDR2 FQGNSA come from the germline V gene. In DNA, the CDR3 is TGTGCCAGCAGCTTACTTAGCGGGGGCCGCCGGGAGACCCAGTACTTC. Its translation is CASSLLSGGRRETQYF.

This clonotype was found once. The rearrangement joins TRBV7-3 to TRBJ2-3; the match to TRBD2 covers 8 bases. The CDR3 covers 16 residues. The V gene end was trimmed by 1 base and the J gene end by 6 bases; junction bases not matched to a gene: 9. Germline values: CDR1 SGHTA, CDR2 FQGTGA. The DNA for the CDR3 is TGTGCCAGCAGCTTAAGGGGGGGGACTAGTACGGATACGCAGTATTTT. It is translated as CASSLRGGTSTDTQYF.

The chain recombines TRBV7-6 with TRBJ2-1, with D uncertain. CDR3 size: 14 residues. Germline-derived CDR1 and CDR2 are SGHVS and FNYEAQ. Deletions cut 1 base from V and 9 bases from J, with 13 bases between. The CDR3 region has the DNA TGTGCCAGCAGCTTAGTGTCCCGGGTTGGTGAGCAGTTCTTC. The encoded protein is CASSLVSRVGEQFF. The full variable domain, with the rest looked up from reference TRBV7-6 and TRBJ2-1, is GAGVSQSPRYKVTKRGQDVALRCDPISGHVSLYWYRQALGQGPEFLTYFNYEAQQDKSGLPNDRFSAERPEGSISTLTIQRTEQRDSAMYRCASSLVSRVGEQFFGPGTRLTVL.

The gene calls are TRBV7-2 and TRBJ2-1, with 8 positions matching TRBD2. The length of the CDR3 is 14 residues. V was pared by 1 base and J by 9 bases, with 5 bases of the junction left unmatched. The germline gives CDR1 SGHTA, CDR2 FQGNSA. The CDR3 sequence: CASSLERGSVEQFF. The CDR3 DNA reads TGTGCCAGCAGCTTAGAGCGGGGGTCGGTTGAGCAGTTCTTC.